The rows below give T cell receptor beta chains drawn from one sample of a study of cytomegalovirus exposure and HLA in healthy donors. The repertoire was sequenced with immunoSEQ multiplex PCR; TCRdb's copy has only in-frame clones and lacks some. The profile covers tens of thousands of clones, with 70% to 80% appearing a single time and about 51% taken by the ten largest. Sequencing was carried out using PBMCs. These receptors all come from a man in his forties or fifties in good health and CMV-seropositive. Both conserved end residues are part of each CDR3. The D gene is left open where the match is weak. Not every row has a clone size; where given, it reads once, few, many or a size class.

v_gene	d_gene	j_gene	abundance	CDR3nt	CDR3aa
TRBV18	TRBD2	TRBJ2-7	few	TGTGCCAGCTCACCTGCGGGAGGGCCTTTCGAGCAGTACTTC	CASSPAGGPFEQYF
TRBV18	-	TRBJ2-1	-	TGTGCCAGCTCACCATTAGCGGAGTACAATGAGCAGTTCTTC	CASSPLAEYNEQFF
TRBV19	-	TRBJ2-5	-	TGTGCCAGTAGTACCGACCGAGGGTCAGAGACCCAGTACTTC	CASSTDRGSETQYF
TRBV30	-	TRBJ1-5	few	TGTGCCTGGAGCCAAAATAGCAATCAGCCCCAGCATTTT	CAWSQNSNQPQHF
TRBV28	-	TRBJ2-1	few	TGTGCCAGCAGTTTGGAGCCCATCGACGGGTATTACAATGCGCAGTTCTTC	CASSLEPIDGYYNAQFF
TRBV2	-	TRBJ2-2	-	TGTGCCAGCAGAGGGGCGGCAGGGACCGGGGAGCTGTTTTTT	CASRGAAGTGELFF
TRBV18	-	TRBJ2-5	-	TGTGCCAGCTCACCAGTCCGAGAGACCCAGTACTTC	CASSPVRETQYF
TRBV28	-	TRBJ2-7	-	TGTGCCAGCAGTGGGGGAGGGGGGAACACCTACGAGCAGTACTTC	CASSGGGGNTYEQYF
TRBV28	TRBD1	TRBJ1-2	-	TGTGCCAGCAGTTTAGGGGACAGGGGCGTCTATGGCTACACCTTC	CASSLGDRGVYGYTF
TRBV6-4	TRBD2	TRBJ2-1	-	TGTGCCAGCAGTGACAGAGGACTAGCGGGAGGCAATGAGCAGTTCTTC	CASSDRGLAGGNEQFF
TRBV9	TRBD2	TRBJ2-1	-	TGTGCCAGCAGCATACGAGCTAGCGGCCCCAGCGGTGAGCAGTTCTTC	CASSIRASGPSGEQFF
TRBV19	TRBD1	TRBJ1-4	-	TGTGCCAGTAGCCCGGTGACAGGGGCAACTAATGAAAAACTGTTTTTT	CASSPVTGATNEKLFF
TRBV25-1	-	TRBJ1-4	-	TGTGCCAGCAGTGAATGGGAGGCAGTTTGGACTAATGAAAAACTGTTTTTT	CASSEWEAVWTNEKLFF
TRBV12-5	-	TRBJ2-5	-	TGTGCTAGTGTAACAAAAGAGACCCAGTACTTC	CASVTKETQYF
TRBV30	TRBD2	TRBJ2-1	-	TGTGCCTGGAGTGACGGGGCGGGAGGGCGAAATGAGCAGTTCTTC	CAWSDGAGGRNEQFF
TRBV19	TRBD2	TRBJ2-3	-	TGTGCCAGTATGGCCCTAGCGGGAAGCACAGATACGCAGTATTTT	CASMALAGSTDTQYF
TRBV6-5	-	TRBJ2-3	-	TGTGCCAGCACGCCCAGGCGGGCTCTCACAGATACGCAGTATTTT	CASTPRRALTDTQYF
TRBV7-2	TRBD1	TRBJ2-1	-	TGTGCCAGCAAGGGACAGGCCCTAACCTACAATGAGCAGTTCTTC	CASKGQALTYNEQFF
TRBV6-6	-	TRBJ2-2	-	TGTGCCAGCAGCATTGGGCAGGCGAACACCGGGGAGCTGTTTTTT	CASSIGQANTGELFF
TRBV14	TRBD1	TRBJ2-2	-	TGTGCCAGCAGCCAAGAAAGGGGGCTCGGGGAGCTGTTTTTT	CASSQERGLGELFF
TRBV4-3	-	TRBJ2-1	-	TGCTCCTGCAGCCAAGATATGATCGTACTCGTCTACAATGAGCAGTTCTTC	CSCSQDMIVLVYNEQFF
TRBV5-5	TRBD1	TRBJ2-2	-	TGTGCCAGCAGCTTGAAGGGGGCAGGGGCCGGGGAGCTGTTTTTT	CASSLKGAGAGELFF
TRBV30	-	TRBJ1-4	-	TGTGCCTGGAGCGCCTTAAGCGGGATTAATGAAAAACTGTTTTTT	CAWSALSGINEKLFF
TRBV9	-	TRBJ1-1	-	TGTGCCAGCACACCGGGGGGCCGGGGGACTGCAGCTTTCTTT	CASTPGGRGTAAFF
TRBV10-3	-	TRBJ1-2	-	TGTGCCACGTCTTTGACACAGACCGACTATGGCTACACCTTC	CATSLTQTDYGYTF
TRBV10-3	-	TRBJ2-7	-	TGTGCCATCAGTGAACAGGGACCCTACGAGCAGTACTTC	CAISEQGPYEQYF
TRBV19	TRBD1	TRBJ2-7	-	TGTGCCAGCTCCGGAGGACAGGGGCTCCACGAGCAGTACTTC	CASSGGQGLHEQYF
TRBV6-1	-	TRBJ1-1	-	TGTGCCAGCCGGGATATCACTGAAGCTTTCTTT	CASRDITEAFF
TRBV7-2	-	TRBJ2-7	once	TGTGCCAGCAGCCCAATACCGGAGCGACCACACTACGAGCAGTACTTC	CASSPIPERPHYEQYF
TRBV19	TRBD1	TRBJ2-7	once	TGTGCCAGTAGTATAGGACAGGGGAATTACGAGCAGTACTTC	CASSIGQGNYEQYF
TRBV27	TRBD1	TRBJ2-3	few	TGTGCCAGCAGTCCCATAAACATACAGGGGGTGGCAGATACGCAGTATTTT	CASSPINIQGVADTQYF
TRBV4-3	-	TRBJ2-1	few	TGCGCCAGCAGCCAAGCTATGATAGCAATCATCTACAATGAGCAGTTCTTC	CASSQAMIAIIYNEQFF
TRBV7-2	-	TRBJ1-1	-	TGTGCCAGCAGCTTATCTGTGGCGGAGGGCGGAGCTTTCTTT	CASSLSVAEGGAFF
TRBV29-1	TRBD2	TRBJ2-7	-	TGCAGCGTTGAACGGGCTAGCGGGATTTATAGCTCCTACGAGCAGTACTTC	CSVERASGIYSSYEQYF
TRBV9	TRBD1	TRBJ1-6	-	TGTGCCAGCAGTGGACAGGTAAGTGTACCCCTCCACTTT	CASSGQVSVPLHF
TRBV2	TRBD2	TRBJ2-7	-	TGTGCCAGCCGGGAGGGAAGCTACGAGCAGTACTTC	CASREGSYEQYF
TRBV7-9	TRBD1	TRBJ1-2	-	TGTGCCAGCAGCTCCGGACAGGGGGCGGTTGGCTACACCTTC	CASSSGQGAVGYTF
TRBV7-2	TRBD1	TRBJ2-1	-	TGTGCCAGCAGCACGGGACAGGGGTACAATGAGCAGTTCTTC	CASSTGQGYNEQFF
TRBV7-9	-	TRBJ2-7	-	TGTGCCAGCAGCTCAAGGTGGAGGGGGGGATACGAGCAGTACTTC	CASSSRWRGGYEQYF
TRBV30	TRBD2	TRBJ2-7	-	TGTGCCTGGAGCCTTTACGGGGGGGCTGGCGAGCAGTACTTC	CAWSLYGGAGEQYF
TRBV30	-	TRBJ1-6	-	TGTGCCTGGAGAGGCCAGTCGGGTTCACCCCTCCACTTT	CAWRGQSGSPLHF
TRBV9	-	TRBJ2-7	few	TGCGCCAGCACCTCCCAGGGGCCCAGCTCCTACGAGCAGTATTTC	CASTSQGPSSYEQYF
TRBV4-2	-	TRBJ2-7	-	TGTGCCAGCAGCCAAGGCCCCAGCTACGAGCAGTACTTC	CASSQGPSYEQYF
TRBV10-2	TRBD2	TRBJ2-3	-	TGCGCCAGCAATCGGGCGGGAGGTGTCACAGATACGCAGTATTTT	CASNRAGGVTDTQYF
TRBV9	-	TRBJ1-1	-	TGTGCCAGCAGCGTCGGGGAAGGCTGGCCTGAAGCTTTCTTT	CASSVGEGWPEAFF
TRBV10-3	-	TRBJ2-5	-	TGTGCCATCAGTGAGAGACAACAAGAGACCCAGTACTTC	CAISERQQETQYF
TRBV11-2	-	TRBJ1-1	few	TGTGCCAGCAGTACACCCAGGGGCGCGAAGACTGAAGCTTTCTTT	CASSTPRGAKTEAFF
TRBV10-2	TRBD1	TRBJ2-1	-	TGCGCCAGCAGTGAGTTGGGGACAGGGCCCGGGGGCTCCTACAATGAGCAGTTCTTC	CASSELGTGPGGSYNEQFF
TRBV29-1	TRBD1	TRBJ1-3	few	TGCAGCGTCGCTGGACAGGCGGTCTCTGGAAACACCATATATTTT	CSVAGQAVSGNTIYF
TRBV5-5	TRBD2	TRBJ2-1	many	TGTGCCAGCAGCGCGACTAGCGGGAGGGCAGGCTTTGCCAATGAGCAGTTCTTC	CASSATSGRAGFANEQFF
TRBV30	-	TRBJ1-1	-	TGTGCCTGTCGCCTCGGCACAGGTTTGGTAAGTGAAGCTTTCTTT	CACRLGTGLVSEAFF
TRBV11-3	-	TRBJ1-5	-	TGTGCCAGAAGCTTGGGGAGGGGAGGAAATCCCCAGCATTTT	CARSLGRGGNPQHF
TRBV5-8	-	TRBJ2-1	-	TGTGCCAGCAGCCATCAGGGGCCCTACAATGAGCAGTTCTTC	CASSHQGPYNEQFF
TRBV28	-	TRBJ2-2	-	TGTGCCAGCAGTTATAGCACCGGGGAGCTGTTTTTT	CASSYSTGELFF
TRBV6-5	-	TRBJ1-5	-	TGTGCCAGCAGTTATAAACTGGACAGTAATCAGCCCCAGCATTTT	CASSYKLDSNQPQHF
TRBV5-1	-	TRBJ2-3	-	TGCGCCAGCAGCTTGGGGAGTGGCACAGATACGCAGTATTTT	CASSLGSGTDTQYF
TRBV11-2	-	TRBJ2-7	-	TGTGCCAGCAGCCCCGGGAACGAGCAGTACTTC	CASSPGNEQYF
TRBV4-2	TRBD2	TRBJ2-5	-	TGTGCCAGCAGCCAAGAGGAGGGTCTAGCGGGAGAAGAGACCCAGTACTTC	CASSQEEGLAGEETQYF
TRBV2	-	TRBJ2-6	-	TGTGCCAGCAGTGGTAGGCAGGGGCCACGTGGGGCCAACGTCCTGACTTTC	CASSGRQGPRGANVLTF